These T cell receptor beta chains were read from a single sample in a study of T cells after yellow fever vaccination. In TCRdb, the 5' RACE reads were re-called with MiXCR into one record per CDR3 protein. Here the sample spans hundreds of thousands of distinct CDR3 sequences, 9% to 15% being singletons. The sample was PBMCs, taken on the day of the yellow fever booster vaccination. Source of these receptors: a man younger than 45 who received the YFV17D yellow fever vaccine. Each CDR3 is given with its conserved first and last residue. The order of the fields is J gene, D gene, V gene, CDR3 length, clone size, CDR3 protein, CDR3 DNA. The D gene is left open where the match is weak. Size values are once, few and many counts, or a class for expanded clones, and some rows have none.

j_call: TRBJ2-5
d_call: TRBD1
v_call: TRBV10-3
cdr3_length: 13
clone_size: few
cdr3_aa: CATRGQGQETQYF
cdr3_nt: TGTGCCACCCGCGGACAGGGGCAAGAGACCCAGTACTTC

j_call: TRBJ1-1
d_call: -
v_call: TRBV4-3
cdr3_length: 14
clone_size: few
cdr3_aa: CASSHDGRGAEAFF
cdr3_nt: TGCGCCAGCAGCCACGACGGCAGGGGCGCTGAAGCTTTCTTT

j_call: TRBJ1-1
d_call: -
v_call: TRBV28
cdr3_length: 13
clone_size: few
cdr3_aa: CASSLSVQIEAFF
cdr3_nt: TGTGCCAGCAGTTTGAGCGTACAGATTGAAGCTTTCTTT

j_call: TRBJ2-1
d_call: TRBD2
v_call: TRBV7-9
cdr3_length: 16
clone_size: few
cdr3_aa: CASSLVSGTKDNEQFF
cdr3_nt: TGTGCCAGCAGCTTAGTGTCCGGGACTAAGGACAATGAGCAGTTCTTC

j_call: TRBJ2-7
d_call: TRBD1
v_call: TRBV20-1
cdr3_length: 16
clone_size: once
cdr3_aa: CSARAPTGGSGYEQYF
cdr3_nt: TGCAGTGCTAGAGCCCCGACAGGGGGCAGCGGGTACGAGCAGTACTTC

j_call: TRBJ2-3
d_call: TRBD1
v_call: TRBV5-1
cdr3_length: 16
clone_size: many
cdr3_aa: CASSLGAGGLTDTQYF
cdr3_nt: TGCGCCAGCAGCTTGGGGGCAGGGGGCCTTACAGATACGCAGTATTTT

j_call: TRBJ2-7
d_call: TRBD1
v_call: TRBV5-1
cdr3_length: 16
clone_size: -
cdr3_aa: CASSFGGSTGSYEQYF
cdr3_nt: TGCGCCAGCAGCTTTGGCGGTTCGACAGGGTCCTACGAGCAGTACTTC

j_call: TRBJ2-7
d_call: TRBD2
v_call: TRBV7-9
cdr3_length: 16
clone_size: -
cdr3_aa: CASSQSTSGVPYEQYF
cdr3_nt: TGTGCCAGCAGCCAAAGCACTAGCGGCGTTCCCTACGAGCAGTACTTC

j_call: TRBJ2-5
d_call: -
v_call: TRBV5-5
cdr3_length: 13
clone_size: few
cdr3_aa: CASSFADEETQYF
cdr3_nt: TGTGCCAGCAGCTTCGCGGACGAAGAGACCCAGTACTTC

j_call: TRBJ1-5
d_call: -
v_call: TRBV30
cdr3_length: 13
clone_size: many
cdr3_aa: CAWNEQLNQPQHF
cdr3_nt: TGTGCCTGGAATGAACAGCTAAATCAGCCCCAGCATTTT

j_call: TRBJ2-7
d_call: TRBD1
v_call: TRBV15
cdr3_length: 16
clone_size: few
cdr3_aa: CATSRDAGRGSYEQYF
cdr3_nt: TGTGCCACCAGCAGAGATGCTGGCAGGGGGTCCTACGAGCAGTACTTC

j_call: TRBJ2-2
d_call: TRBD2
v_call: TRBV3-1
cdr3_length: 15
clone_size: few
cdr3_aa: CASSGRKRGTGELFF
cdr3_nt: TGTGCCAGCAGCGGACGCAAGCGGGGCACCGGGGAGCTGTTTTTT

j_call: TRBJ1-6
d_call: -
v_call: TRBV7-8
cdr3_length: 19
clone_size: few
cdr3_aa: CASSNRDGLGGSYNSPLHF
cdr3_nt: TGTGCCAGCAGCAACCGGGACGGCCTGGGAGGCTCCTATAATTCACCCCTCCACTTT

j_call: TRBJ2-3
d_call: -
v_call: TRBV7-2
cdr3_length: 14
clone_size: -
cdr3_aa: CASSPWQQTDTQYF
cdr3_nt: TGTGCCAGCAGCCCGTGGCAGCAAACAGATACGCAGTATTTT

j_call: TRBJ2-6
d_call: TRBD2
v_call: TRBV19
cdr3_length: 16
clone_size: -
cdr3_aa: CASSTQRDQGANVLTF
cdr3_nt: TGTGCCAGTAGTACCCAGCGGGACCAGGGGGCCAACGTCCTGACTTTC

j_call: TRBJ2-5
d_call: -
v_call: TRBV7-2
cdr3_length: 15
clone_size: few
cdr3_aa: CASSPSTGRQETQYF
cdr3_nt: TGTGCCAGCAGCCCCTCTACAGGGAGACAAGAGACCCAGTACTTC

j_call: TRBJ2-3
d_call: -
v_call: TRBV27
cdr3_length: 15
clone_size: -
cdr3_aa: CASSLSFRRGDTQYF
cdr3_nt: TGTGCCAGCAGTTTGAGTTTCCGGCGAGGAGATACGCAGTATTTT

j_call: TRBJ1-2
d_call: -
v_call: TRBV25-1
cdr3_length: 13
clone_size: many
cdr3_aa: CASRGDSENGYTF
cdr3_nt: TGTGCCAGCAGGGGAGACAGCGAAAATGGCTACACCTTC

j_call: TRBJ2-7
d_call: -
v_call: TRBV7-9
cdr3_length: 13
clone_size: few
cdr3_aa: CASAPGGMGEQYF
cdr3_nt: TGTGCCAGCGCTCCGGGCGGGATGGGGGAGCAGTACTTC

j_call: TRBJ1-5
d_call: -
v_call: TRBV12-3/TRBV12-4
cdr3_length: 13
clone_size: few
cdr3_aa: CASSDGGNQPQHF
cdr3_nt: TGTGCCAGCAGTGATGGGGGCAATCAGCCCCAGCATTTT

j_call: TRBJ2-3
d_call: -
v_call: TRBV7-6
cdr3_length: 15
clone_size: -
cdr3_aa: CASSLDGRARDTQYF
cdr3_nt: TGTGCCAGCAGCTTAGACGGGAGAGCCCGGGATACGCAGTATTTT

j_call: TRBJ1-1
d_call: TRBD1
v_call: TRBV5-1
cdr3_length: 16
clone_size: few
cdr3_aa: CASSVMFRDRGTEAFF
cdr3_nt: TGCGCCAGCAGCGTTATGTTTAGGGACAGGGGCACTGAAGCTTTCTTT

j_call: TRBJ2-2
d_call: -
v_call: TRBV5-1
cdr3_length: 15
clone_size: few
cdr3_aa: CASSADGPNTGELFF
cdr3_nt: TGCGCCAGCAGTGCAGACGGACCGAACACCGGGGAGCTGTTTTTT

j_call: TRBJ1-1
d_call: -
v_call: TRBV30
cdr3_length: 14
clone_size: many
cdr3_aa: CAWSVANRVSEAFF
cdr3_nt: TGTGCCTGGAGTGTAGCGAACAGGGTTAGTGAAGCTTTCTTT

j_call: TRBJ1-1
d_call: -
v_call: TRBV5-1
cdr3_length: 14
clone_size: few
cdr3_aa: CASSPTGTNTEAFF
cdr3_nt: TGCGCCAGCAGTCCCACGGGGACGAACACTGAAGCTTTCTTT

j_call: TRBJ2-5
d_call: TRBD1
v_call: TRBV20-1
cdr3_length: 13
clone_size: few
cdr3_aa: CSARNQGAETQYF
cdr3_nt: TGCAGTGCTAGAAATCAGGGGGCTGAGACCCAGTACTTC

j_call: TRBJ2-1
d_call: TRBD2
v_call: TRBV5-5
cdr3_length: 15
clone_size: many
cdr3_aa: CASSLAGGGYNEQFF
cdr3_nt: TGTGCCAGCAGCTTAGCCGGGGGGGGCTACAATGAGCAGTTCTTC

j_call: TRBJ2-7
d_call: -
v_call: TRBV7-9
cdr3_length: 15
clone_size: -
cdr3_aa: CASSPRGRGTYEQYF
cdr3_nt: TGTGCCAGCAGCCCCCGCGGCAGGGGCACCTACGAGCAGTACTTC

j_call: TRBJ2-7
d_call: -
v_call: TRBV27
cdr3_length: 13
clone_size: few
cdr3_aa: CASSLEGTGEQYF
cdr3_nt: TGTGCCAGCAGTCTAGAAGGAACAGGCGAGCAGTACTTC

j_call: TRBJ1-2
d_call: -
v_call: TRBV7-8
cdr3_length: 13
clone_size: -
cdr3_aa: CASSSATLKGYTF
cdr3_nt: TGTGCCAGCAGCTCCGCGACCTTGAAAGGCTACACCTTC

j_call: TRBJ2-6
d_call: -
v_call: TRBV6-1
cdr3_length: 15
clone_size: -
cdr3_aa: CASRAGTSGANVLTF
cdr3_nt: TGTGCCAGCAGGGCGGGTACCTCTGGGGCCAACGTCCTGACTTTC

j_call: TRBJ1-1
d_call: -
v_call: TRBV11-2
cdr3_length: 22
clone_size: -
cdr3_aa: CASSSRVHTTDSGGRMNTEAFF
cdr3_nt: TGTGCCAGCAGCTCTAGAGTACATACAACGGACAGTGGGGGTAGGATGAACACTGAAGCTTTCTTT

j_call: TRBJ2-1
d_call: -
v_call: TRBV20-1
cdr3_length: 12
clone_size: many
cdr3_aa: CSARDLDNEQFF
cdr3_nt: TGCAGTGCTAGGGATCTCGACAATGAGCAGTTCTTC

j_call: TRBJ1-2
d_call: -
v_call: TRBV13
cdr3_length: 12
clone_size: -
cdr3_aa: CATVGENYGYTF
cdr3_nt: TGTGCCACCGTCGGGGAGAACTATGGCTACACCTTC

j_call: TRBJ2-7
d_call: -
v_call: TRBV9
cdr3_length: 15
clone_size: few
cdr3_aa: CASSPTASGENEQYF
cdr3_nt: TGTGCCAGCAGCCCGACCGCCTCGGGGGAGAACGAGCAGTACTTC

j_call: TRBJ2-1
d_call: -
v_call: TRBV14
cdr3_length: 13
clone_size: few
cdr3_aa: CASSHKWRDEQFF
cdr3_nt: TGTGCCAGCAGCCACAAGTGGAGAGATGAGCAGTTCTTC

j_call: TRBJ2-7
d_call: -
v_call: TRBV6-5
cdr3_length: 11
clone_size: many
cdr3_aa: CASTSGYEQYF
cdr3_nt: TGTGCCAGCACGTCGGGATACGAGCAGTACTTC

j_call: TRBJ2-7
d_call: -
v_call: TRBV2
cdr3_length: 11
clone_size: -
cdr3_aa: CASIVDYEQYF
cdr3_nt: TGTGCCAGCATTGTGGACTACGAGCAGTACTTC

j_call: TRBJ2-5
d_call: -
v_call: TRBV20-1
cdr3_length: 12
clone_size: few
cdr3_aa: CSVRTIHQTQYF
cdr3_nt: TGCAGTGTACGGACAATCCATCAGACCCAGTACTTC

j_call: TRBJ2-7
d_call: TRBD2
v_call: TRBV7-2
cdr3_length: 14
clone_size: many
cdr3_aa: CASTLAGGSYEQYF
cdr3_nt: TGTGCCAGCACCCTAGCGGGAGGTTCCTACGAGCAGTACTTC

j_call: TRBJ2-1
d_call: -
v_call: TRBV30
cdr3_length: 19
clone_size: few
cdr3_aa: CAWSVWPGGSRHSYNEQFF
cdr3_nt: TGTGCCTGGAGTGTATGGCCTGGGGGTAGTAGACACTCCTACAATGAGCAGTTCTTC

j_call: TRBJ1-2
d_call: -
v_call: TRBV9
cdr3_length: 12
clone_size: -
cdr3_aa: CASSVAGGGYTF
cdr3_nt: TGTGCCAGCAGCGTAGCAGGTGGCGGCTACACCTTC

j_call: TRBJ1-2
d_call: -
v_call: TRBV5-1
cdr3_length: 16
clone_size: few
cdr3_aa: CASSPNTARGDYGYTF
cdr3_nt: TGCGCCAGCAGCCCGAACACGGCCAGAGGAGACTATGGCTACACCTTC

j_call: TRBJ2-2
d_call: -
v_call: TRBV30
cdr3_length: 15
clone_size: -
cdr3_aa: CAWSVAQREKGELFF
cdr3_nt: TGTGCCTGGAGTGTAGCGCAGAGGGAAAAGGGGGAGCTGTTTTTT

j_call: TRBJ2-5
d_call: -
v_call: TRBV3-1
cdr3_length: 15
clone_size: few
cdr3_aa: CASSQEVLDKETQYF
cdr3_nt: TGTGCCAGCAGCCAAGAAGTTTTAGACAAAGAGACCCAGTACTTC

j_call: TRBJ1-2
d_call: -
v_call: TRBV7-2
cdr3_length: 12
clone_size: few
cdr3_aa: CASSFGDKGYTF
cdr3_nt: TGTGCCAGCAGCTTCGGGGACAAAGGCTACACCTTC

j_call: TRBJ2-2
d_call: TRBD1
v_call: TRBV20-1
cdr3_length: 15
clone_size: -
cdr3_aa: CSASMGTGPTGELFF
cdr3_nt: TGCAGTGCTAGCATGGGGACAGGGCCAACCGGGGAGCTGTTTTTT

j_call: TRBJ2-1
d_call: -
v_call: TRBV5-6
cdr3_length: 15
clone_size: -
cdr3_aa: CASSAGGNNNNEQFF
cdr3_nt: TGTGCCAGCAGCGCCGGAGGGAACAACAACAATGAGCAGTTCTTC

j_call: TRBJ1-1
d_call: -
v_call: TRBV20-1
cdr3_length: 11
clone_size: -
cdr3_aa: CSATRGGEAFF
cdr3_nt: TGCAGTGCTACCAGAGGGGGGGAAGCTTTCTTT

j_call: TRBJ2-7
d_call: TRBD2
v_call: TRBV27
cdr3_length: 17
clone_size: few
cdr3_aa: CASSSRTSGTRSYEQYF
cdr3_nt: TGTGCCAGCAGTTCTAGGACTAGCGGGACAAGGAGCTACGAGCAGTACTTC

j_call: TRBJ2-7
d_call: -
v_call: TRBV6-5
cdr3_length: 15
clone_size: few
cdr3_aa: CASRYGPGASYEQYF
cdr3_nt: TGTGCCAGCAGATACGGCCCTGGCGCCTCCTACGAGCAGTACTTC

j_call: TRBJ1-5
d_call: -
v_call: TRBV7-2
cdr3_length: 14
clone_size: -
cdr3_aa: CASSSVHSNQPQHF
cdr3_nt: TGTGCCAGCAGCTCGGTGCACAGCAATCAGCCCCAGCATTTT

j_call: TRBJ2-6
d_call: -
v_call: TRBV5-1
cdr3_length: 15
clone_size: many
cdr3_aa: CASSLPSSGANVLTF
cdr3_nt: TGCGCCAGCAGCTTGCCGTCTTCTGGGGCCAACGTCCTGACTTTC

j_call: TRBJ2-7
d_call: TRBD1
v_call: TRBV6-2/TRBV6-3
cdr3_length: 15
clone_size: -
cdr3_aa: CASSRNRDRVYEQYF
cdr3_nt: TGTGCCAGCAGTAGAAACCGGGACAGGGTATACGAGCAGTACTTC

j_call: TRBJ2-1
d_call: TRBD2
v_call: TRBV28
cdr3_length: 14
clone_size: -
cdr3_aa: CASQLIAGDNEQFF
cdr3_nt: TGTGCCAGCCAATTGATAGCGGGGGACAATGAGCAGTTCTTC